The clone carrying this T cell receptor beta chain was observed at least ten times. This entry is derived from a study of blood T cells in healthy people across ages. Together with a sample-barcoded 5' primer, a J-beta primer mix was included in a second PCR lasting about 7 to 12 cycles. From the 5' RACE reads, TCRdb called clonotypes with MiXCR, one entry per CDR3 protein. The data hold approximately 1.5 million distinct CDR3 sequences, with approximately 42% observed a single time. The sample consisted of blood. This sequence originates from a woman aged 18 to 35 in good health.

The DNA for the CDR3 is TGTGCCAGCAGCTTATACAGTAACTATGGCTACACCTTC. Its translation is CASSLYSNYGYTF. The V call is TRBV7-2, the J call TRBJ1-2; no clear D. The CDR3 totals 13 residues. CDR1 is SGHTA, CDR2 FQGNSA, per germline. The ends were cut back, 2 bases at V and 1 base at J, with 5 bases in the middle.